The clone carrying this T cell receptor (beta chain) was seen a handful of times. Antigen specificity is unknown. This CDR3 contains 16 residues. With 5 bases clipped from V and 2 bases from J, the junction kept 11 bases outside the gene matches. The V gene's germline CDR1 is SGHVS and CDR2 FNYEAQ. The data were obtained in a study of identical twins. Study results and limitations: Insertions ran lower in abundant cord blood beta clonotypes, though not in memory repertoires. Twin-shared out-of-frame alpha sequences showed excess low generation probability.

Unique molecular identifiers were present on the cDNA, which also gained a universal primer site by template switching. TCRdb passed the 5' RACE reads through MiXCR, listing each CDR3 protein once. The data contain approximately 150,000 distinct CDR3 sequences, around 3.6% of them singletons. The receptor comes from a man aged 18 to 29 in good health. The chain employs TRBV7-6 and TRBJ2-5, with 7 bases lining up with TRBD2. Material for sequencing was memory T cells sorted from blood. CDR3 sequence: CASSHPRGGVQETQYF. DNA for the CDR3: TGTGCCAGCAGCCACCCGAGGGGAGGGGTACAAGAGACCCAGTACTTC.